Presented here are 9 T cell receptor beta chains from one specimen sequenced in a study of shared clonotypes between healthy human individuals. The protocol was immunoSEQ multiplex PCR, while the TCRdb copy is restricted to in-frame clones and leaves out a portion. The profile shows more than 1,200,000 clones, 98% to 99% of them singletons. Specimen: naive CD4+ T cells sorted from blood. Noted subset: CD45RA+ positively selected. These receptors all come from a man aged 25 to 40 in good health.

This chain's CDR3 is CASSLRGRARNEQFF. The DNA for the CDR3 is TGTGCCAGCAGTTTAAGAGGGAGGGCCCGGAATGAGCAGTTCTTC. The gene calls are TRBV28 and TRBJ2-1; 7 bases are shared with TRBD2. This CDR3 has 15 residues. Trimming removed 2 bases from V and 7 bases from J; junction bases left unmatched: 8. Germline lookup yields CDR1 MDHEN and CDR2 SYDVKM.

The chain links TRBV5-1 to TRBJ2-3; D unresolved. The CDR3 spans 15 residues. Looked up from germline, CDR1 is SGHRS and CDR2 is YFSETQ. The V and J ends lost 4 bases and 2 bases respectively, with 14 bases between them. The chain's CDR3 is CASSGNLVDTDTQYF. In DNA, the CDR3 is TGCGCCAGCAGCGGAAACCTAGTGGACACAGATACGCAGTATTTT.

This chain links TRBV7-2 with TRBJ2-5; the D is unclear. Germline values: CDR1 SGHTA, CDR2 FQGNSA. Trimming removed 5 bases at V and 4 bases at J, with 11 bases between. CDR3 size: 13 residues. The CDR3: CASSRSDTETQYF. CDR3 DNA sequence: TGTGCCAGCAGCCGTTCAGACACAGAGACCCAGTACTTC.

The CDR3 DNA reads as TGTGCCAGCAGCTTGGGACTAGCGGGAGCCAGTCCTATGGAGCAGTACTTC. This translates into CASSLGLAGASPMEQYF. The chain joins TRBV5-4 to TRBJ2-7; 12 bases map to TRBD2. The length of the CDR3 is 17 residues. Germline CDR1 reads SGHNT; CDR2 reads YYREEE (reference sequence). V gave up 0 bases and J gave up 7 bases; unmatched junction bases: 11.

The rearrangement links TRBV29-1 to TRBJ2-2; weak D call: TRBD1 (5 bases). V was pared by 7 bases and J by 5 bases, with 14 bases between. The CDR3 runs 13 residues. Germline V gene sequence: CDR1 SQVTM, CDR2 ANQGSEA. CDR3 loop: CSARQRVTGELFF. The CDR3 nucleotides read TGCAGCGCACGACAGCGAGTAACCGGGGAGCTGTTTTTT.

This rearrangement joins TRBV18 to TRBJ2-1, with TRBD2 as a possible D gene (6 bases). The CDR3 sequence is 15 residues long. Germline assignment: CDR1 KGHSH and CDR2 LQKENI. The V end lost 1 base, the J end lost 3 bases, and 10 bases lay between the germline ends. Here the CDR3 DNA reads TGTGCCAGCTCACCACAGGGCGGGGACTACAATGAGCAGTTCTTC. This translates into CASSPQGGDYNEQFF.

The V call is TRBV30, the J call TRBJ2-5, with no clear D. Germline V gene lookup returns CDR1 GTSNPN and CDR2 SVGIG (reference sequence). V lost 3 bases and J 0 bases, leaving 8 bases between the germline ends. This CDR3 is built from 13 residues. The CDR3 DNA reads TGTGCCTGGAGCTCCAATGACCAAGAGACCCAGTACTTC. Protein product: CAWSSNDQETQYF.

The chain has TRBV6-5 and TRBJ2-1; 9 bases agree with TRBD1. Trimming at V came to 5 bases and at J to 8 bases, leaving 7 bases not matched to a gene. Germline assignment: CDR1 MNHEY and CDR2 SVGAGI. CDR3 size: 14 residues. Here the CDR3 DNA reads TGTGCCAGCAGTCGGACAGGGGATAGGGATGAGCAGTTCTTC. It specifies CASSRTGDRDEQFF.

The chain employs TRBV18 and TRBJ1-4; no definite D call. Trimming stripped 3 bases from V and 8 bases from J, with 10 bases between. CDR1 and CDR2 from the germline V gene are KGHSH and LQKENI. There are 13 residues in the CDR3. DNA of the CDR3: TGTGCCAGCTCACCTCTCGATTTAGAAAAACTGTTTTTT. Its translation is CASSPLDLEKLFF.